This TCR beta chain was identified in a study of blood T cell repertoires in COVID-19. Germline V gene data show CDR1 as MGHDK and CDR2 as SYGVNS. Trimming cost V 4 bases and J 1 base; bases outside gene matches: 9. The CDR3 loop spans 16 amino acids. As handled by the study authors: Cell counts per sample came from amplifying reference gene primers. The repertoire was sequenced with immunoSEQ multiplex PCR; TCRdb's copy has only in-frame clones and lacks some. Clone size and V and J calls were adopted from that table, with D and trimming inferred from the DNA. The profile covers about 140,000 clones, with about four fifths appearing a single time and less than 9% taken by the ten largest.

The material sequenced was peripheral blood. The V gene is TRBV25-1, the J gene TRBJ1-1, with 7 bases fitting TRBD1. The receptor was isolated from a man aged 25 to 40 with COVID-19, enrolled during active disease. The CDR3 sequence: CASSGDRTGWNTEAFF. The CDR3 DNA reads TGTGCCAGCAGTGGGGACCGGACAGGCTGGAACACTGAAGCTTTCTTT.